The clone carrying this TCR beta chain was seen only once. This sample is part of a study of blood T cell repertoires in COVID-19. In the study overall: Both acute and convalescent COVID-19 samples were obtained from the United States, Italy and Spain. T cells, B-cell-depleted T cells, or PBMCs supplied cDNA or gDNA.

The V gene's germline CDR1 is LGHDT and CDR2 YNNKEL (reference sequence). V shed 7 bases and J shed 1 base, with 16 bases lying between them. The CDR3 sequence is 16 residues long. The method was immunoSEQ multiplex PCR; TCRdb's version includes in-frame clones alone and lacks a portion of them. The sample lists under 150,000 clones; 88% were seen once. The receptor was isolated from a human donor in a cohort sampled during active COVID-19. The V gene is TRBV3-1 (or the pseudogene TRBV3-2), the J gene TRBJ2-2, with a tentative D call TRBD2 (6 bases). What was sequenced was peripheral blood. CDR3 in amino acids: CASNRRDSLNTGELFF. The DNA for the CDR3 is TGTGCCAGCAACCGGCGGGACTCCCTGAACACCGGGGAGCTGTTTTTT.